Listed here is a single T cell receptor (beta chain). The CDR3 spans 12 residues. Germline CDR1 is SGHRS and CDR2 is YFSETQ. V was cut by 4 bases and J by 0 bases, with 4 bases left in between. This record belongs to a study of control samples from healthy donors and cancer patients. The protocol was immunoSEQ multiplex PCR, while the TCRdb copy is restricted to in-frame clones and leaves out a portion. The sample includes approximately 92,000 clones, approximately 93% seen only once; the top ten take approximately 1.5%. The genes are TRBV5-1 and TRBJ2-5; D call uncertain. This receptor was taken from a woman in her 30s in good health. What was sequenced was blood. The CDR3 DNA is TGCGCCAGCAGCCCAAACCAAGAGACCCAGTACTTC. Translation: CASSPNQETQYF. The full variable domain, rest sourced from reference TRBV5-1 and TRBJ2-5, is KAGVTQTPRYLIKTRGQQVTLSCSPISGHRSVSWYQQTPGQGLQFLFEYFSETQRNKGNFPGRFSGRQFSNSRSEMNVSTLELGDSALYLCASSPNQETQYFGPGTRLLVL.